Following are 31 T cell receptor beta chains from one sample sequenced in a study of CD8+CD57+ T cells in acquired aplastic anemia. The TCR beta profiling, which covered VDJ combination and CDR3 sequence, was carried out using genomic DNA as the template. TCRdb re-called the reads with MiXCR, one entry per CDR3 protein. The profile shows 150,000 to 200,000 distinct CDR3 sequences, approximately 48% of them singletons. By flow cytometry, patients selected for sequencing had shown an expansion of CD8+CD57+ cells. Material: sorted CD4+, CD8+, or CD8+CD57+ T cells (not recorded which) from PBMCs. The source of these receptors is a human donor with aplastic anemia.

The V and J genes are TRBV19 and TRBJ1-4; the D is unclear. This CDR3 has 15 residues. V was cut by 6 bases and J by 8 bases, with 19 bases left in between. The germline gives CDR1 LNHDA, CDR2 SQIVND (reference sequence). This chain's CDR3 is CASSIGRPPREKLFF. The CDR3 coding sequence is TGTGCCAGTAGCATCGGACGGCCCCCGCGGGAAAAACTGTTTTTT.

The chain combines TRBV25-1 with TRBJ2-2; TRBD2 matches at 16 bases. The length of the CDR3 is 20 residues. Germline V gene sequence: CDR1 MGHDK, CDR2 SYGVNS. V was clipped by 2 bases and J by 7 bases; unmatched bases: 13. CDR3 DNA: TGTGCCAGCAGTGAAGGGTTCCTCCCGGGACTAGCGGGGGGGAACGGGGAGCTGTTTTTT. Its translation: CASSEGFLPGLAGGNGELFF.

Many counts were recorded for this clonotype. The V and J genes are TRBV7-8 and TRBJ2-7; D perhaps matches TRBD2 (6 bases). The germline V gene has CDR1 SGHVS and CDR2 FQNEAQ. Trimming pared 4 bases from V and 0 bases from J, leaving 13 bases between. There are 15 residues in the CDR3. Here the CDR3 reads CASSSRREVSYEQYF. For the CDR3, the DNA is TGTGCCAGCAGCTCCCGTAGGGAGGTCTCCTACGAGCAGTACTTC.

Worth noting for this clonotype: The conserved phenylalanine or tryptophan normally closing the CDR3 is absent here, so this likely arose from a read error. The chain has TRBV9 and TRBJ1-5; weak D call: TRBD1 (5 bases). CDR3 size: 14 residues. Between the trimmed V and J ends, which lost 2 bases and 1 base, there was a span of 7 bases. CDR1 SGDLS and CDR2 YYNGEE come from the germline V gene. CDR3 protein: CASSVGGSNQPQHS. The CDR3 nucleotides read TGTGCCAGCAGCGTCGGGGGGAGCAATCAGCCCCAGCATTCT.

This clonotype has just a few counts. This chain joins TRBV2 and TRBJ2-2; possible D gene TRBD1, 5 bases. V dropped 7 bases and J dropped 7 bases, with 16 bases sitting between them. Germline V gene sequence: CDR1 SNHLY, CDR2 FYNNEI. The CDR3 is 14 amino acids. CDR3: CASKGQLGIGELFF. Here the CDR3 DNA reads TGTGCCAGCAAGGGGCAGCTTGGGATCGGGGAGCTGTTTTTT.

This chain connects TRBV7-9 to TRBJ2-3; no clear D. The CDR3 is made up of 13 amino acids. Trimming left V 4 bases short and J 6 bases short, with 11 bases between. Germline CDR1 and CDR2: SEHNR and FQNEAQ (reference sequence). The CDR3: CASSSDLEDTQYF. The CDR3 bases are TGTGCCAGCAGCTCCGACTTAGAGGATACGCAGTATTTT.

On this clonotype: An end of the junction differs from the germline gene, which may be a read error. The J gene is TRBJ2-3, the V gene TRBV2, with 7 nucleotides matching TRBD2. Germline lookup yields CDR1 SNHLY and CDR2 FYNNEI. The length of the CDR3 is 15 residues. The CDR3 sequence is CASSESGGKTDTRYF. CDR3 bases: TGCGCCAGCAGTGAATCCGGGGGGAAGACAGATACGCGGTATTTT.

This clonotype was seen at least ten times. The chain has TRBV7-8 and TRBJ2-3; D is unresolved. This CDR3 region has 14 residues. Germline V gene lookup returns CDR1 SGHVS and CDR2 FQNEAQ. V lost 1 base and J lost 6, with 11 bases in between. The CDR3 sequence is CASSLVVTRDTQYF. The CDR3 nucleotides are TGTGCCAGCAGCTTAGTGGTCACGAGGGATACGCAGTATTTT.

The J gene is TRBJ2-7, the V gene TRBV29-1; tentatively, D is TRBD1 or TRBD2 (5 bases each). The V and J ends lost 5 bases and 4 bases respectively, with 9 bases between them. Germline assignment: CDR1 SQVTM and CDR2 ANQGSEA. CDR3 size: 11 residues. CDR3 bases: TGCAGCGTTAAATGGGGGTACGAGCAGTACTTC. It translates to CSVKWGYEQYF.

This clonotype was recorded at least ten times. V is TRBV5-1 and J is TRBJ1-6; possible D gene TRBD1, 5 bases. The germline CDR1 and CDR2 sequences are SGHRS and YFSETQ. The CDR3 has 14 amino acids. V lost 4 bases and J 10 bases, leaving 15 bases between the germline ends. The CDR3: CASSAALQGSPLHF. CDR3 sequence (DNA): TGCGCCAGCAGCGCCGCTTTGCAGGGCTCACCCCTCCACTTT.

The J gene is TRBJ1-1, the V gene TRBV28; 7 bases agree with TRBD1. The junction had 13 bases not matched to a gene; V was cut back by 4 bases and J by 11 bases. Germline loops: CDR1 MDHEN, CDR2 SYDVKM. This CDR3 spans 14 amino acids. This chain's CDR3 is CASSWGRGGFDAFF. The CDR3 nucleotides read TGTGCCAGCAGTTGGGGCAGGGGGGGTTTTGACGCTTTCTTT.

V and J are TRBV19 and TRBJ2-3; D remains unclear. The CDR3 covers 15 residues. The germline V gene encodes CDR1 LNHDA and CDR2 SQIVND (reference sequence). The V end lost 4 bases, the J end lost 4 bases, and 15 bases lay between the germline ends. This CDR3 is CASSTLLTIPDTQYF. CDR3 in DNA: TGTGCCAGTAGTACCCTCCTTACTATCCCAGATACGCAGTATTTT.

This clonotype has more than one count but fewer than ten. V and J are TRBV12-3 or TRBV12-4 and TRBJ2-3, with 15 nucleotides matching TRBD2. This CDR3 is 17 amino acids long. V lost 10 bases to trimming and J lost 9 bases; unmatched junction nucleotides: 17. CDR3 residues: CATLQSRTSGGGITQYF. The CDR3 region has the DNA TGTGCCACTCTGCAATCGAGGACTAGCGGGGGGGGGATAACGCAGTATTTT.

This clonotype was seen a single time. The chain couples TRBV29-1 to TRBJ1-3, with TRBD1 as a possible D gene (6 bases). CDR3 length equals 11 residues. The germline gives CDR1 SQVTM, CDR2 ANQGSEA. The V end was cut by 7 bases, the J end by 7 bases, with 11 bases between. CDR3 in DNA: TGCAGCGCCGGGGGGCAGAACACCATATATTTT. Encoded protein: CSAGGQNTIYF.

Notes on this clonotype: One base away lies a much larger clone, so this may be a sequencing read error. The conserved phenylalanine or tryptophan is not found at the CDR3 terminus, so this likely reflects a read error. V gene TRBV6-1 combines with J gene TRBJ2-7, with 9 bases aligning to TRBD2. V trimming: 7 bases; J trimming: 0 bases; junction bases outside the gene matches: 7. There are 15 residues in the CDR3. CDR1 is MNHNS and CDR2 is SASEGT in the germline V gene. The chain's CDR3 is CASKSGGTLSYEQYS. DNA for the CDR3: TGTGCCAGCAAGAGCGGGGGGACACTCTCCTACGAGCAGTACTCC.

In this sample, this clonotype turned up many times. CDR3 coding DNA: TGTGCCAGCAGCTTAGTGCCGCGGGTGGAAGAGACCCAGTACTTC. Protein sequence: CASSLVPRVEETQYF. The chain joins TRBV7-9 to TRBJ2-5; maybe TRBD2 (5 bases). V lost 1 base and J lost 3, with 12 bases in between. CDR3 length equals 15 residues. In germline, CDR1 is SEHNR, CDR2 FQNEAQ (reference sequence).

The chain carries TRBV29-1 and TRBJ2-7, with 8 bases fitting TRBD1. The length of the CDR3 is 13 residues. Per the germline V gene, CDR1 is SQVTM and CDR2 is ANQGSEA. V was clipped by 6 bases and J by 6 bases; unmatched bases: 10. The CDR3 here is CSVDPGQAGEQYF. The CDR3 DNA reads as TGCAGCGTCGACCCGGGACAGGCAGGCGAGCAGTACTTC.

In its sample, this clonotype was seen a few times. The V gene is TRBV20-1, the J gene TRBJ1-6; D is possibly TRBD1 (5 bases). CDR3 size: 17 residues. V was clipped by 1 base and J by 5 bases, with 18 bases between them. CDR1 is DFQATT, CDR2 SNEGSKA, per germline (reference sequence). The CDR3 here is CSARVVPGPTNNSPLHF. Here the CDR3 DNA reads TGCAGTGCTAGAGTGGTTCCAGGGCCAACTAATAATTCACCCCTCCACTTT.

On this clonotype itself: One end of the junction varies from germline; a read error may be responsible. The chain recombines TRBV2 with TRBJ1-6; possible D gene TRBD1, 5 bases. The CDR3 sequence is 14 residues long. Germline loops: CDR1 SNHLY, CDR2 FYNNEI. The DNA of the CDR3 is TGTGCTAGCAGCACGACAGCGGCCAAATCACCCCTCCACTTT. Translated: CASSTTAAKSPLHF.

This clonotype has at least ten counts. The rearrangement uses TRBV6-1 and TRBJ2-7; D is unclear. CDR1 is MNHNS, CDR2 SASEGT, per germline. Trimming took 3 bases from V and 0 from J, leaving 12 bases between them. This CDR3 has 15 residues. The CDR3 nucleotides are TGTGCCAGCAGTGACCCCCAGGCCGCCTCCTACGAGCAGTACTTC. Encoded protein: CASSDPQAASYEQYF.

The J gene is TRBJ2-7, the V gene TRBV6-2 or TRBV6-3; D remains ambiguous. V was clipped by 8 bases and J by 1 base, with 15 bases between them. Per germline, CDR1 MNHEY and CDR2 SVGEGT. The CDR3 is made up of 14 amino acids. This CDR3 is CASDGPDLSYEQYF. CDR3 nucleotides: TGTGCCAGCGATGGGCCGGATTTATCCTACGAGCAGTACTTC.

The table lists this clonotype with a few counts. CDR3 protein: CASSERGLEQYF. The CDR3 region has the DNA TGTGCCAGCAGTGAACGGGGGCTCGAGCAGTACTTC. The chain joins TRBV6-1 to TRBJ2-7; D tentatively fits TRBD1 or TRBD2 (6 bases each). Trimming took 2 bases from V and 6 from J, leaving 8 bases between them. Germline V gene data show CDR1 as MNHNS and CDR2 as SASEGT. The CDR3 consists of 12 residues.

This clonotype was observed a few times. The chain carries TRBV6-4 and TRBJ2-4; D possibly matches TRBD1 or TRBD2 (5 bases each). The CDR3 is made up of 16 amino acids. Trimming took off 3 bases at V and 3 bases at J, with 15 bases between the two ends. Germline CDR1 is MRHNA and CDR2 is SNTAGT. The CDR3 DNA sequence: TGTGCCAGCAGTGAGGGGCCGGGATTAGGCAAAAACATTCAGTACTTC. It is translated as CASSEGPGLGKNIQYF.

The chain uses TRBV4-1 and TRBJ1-5; TRBD1 matches at 8 bases. There are 16 residues in the CDR3. J lost 4 bases, V lost 1 base, and 6 bases had no gene match. Per the germline V gene, CDR1 is MGHRA and CDR2 is YSYEKL. Here the CDR3 reads CASSQGDRGSNQPQHF. In DNA form, the CDR3 reads TGCGCCAGCAGCCAAGGTGACAGGGGAAGTAATCAGCCCCAGCATTTT.

This clonotype came up many times. This chain connects TRBV2 to TRBJ1-5; TRBD1 matches 7 bases. The junction had 9 bases not matched to a gene; V was cut back by 6 bases and J by 7 bases. The CDR3 spans 14 residues. In germline, CDR1 is SNHLY, CDR2 FYNNEI. The CDR3 nucleotides are TGTGCCAGCAGGTTCGACAGGGTGGGCCAGCCCCAGCATTTT. It translates to CASRFDRVGQPQHF.

This clonotype was detected a few times. This likely comes from a read error, as the CDR3 has no conserved phenylalanine or tryptophan at its end. The DNA is left out, because the CDR3 cannot be placed on it with certainty; the CDR3 is given as TCRdb lists it. The V call is TRBV7-2, the J call TRBJ2-1; the table assigns TRBD2, which was not confirmed against the DNA. The length of the CDR3 is 9 amino acids, counting both ends. Germline values: CDR1 SGHTA, CDR2 FQGNSA. The CDR3: CASSSGLAG.

This sequence joins TRBV7-2 and TRBJ1-1; no reliable D call. Germline CDR1 SGHTA, CDR2 FQGNSA. This CDR3 has 12 residues. Trimming took 1 base from V and 4 from J, leaving 4 bases between them. CDR3 in amino acids: CASSLVRTEAFF. The CDR3 DNA sequence: TGTGCCAGCAGCTTAGTCCGCACTGAAGCTTTCTTT.

The rearrangement joins TRBV20-1 to TRBJ2-7; D remains ambiguous. Trimming removed 5 bases from V and 3 bases from J, with 17 bases in between. The CDR3 is made up of 14 amino acids. Per the germline V gene, CDR1 is DFQATT and CDR2 is SNEGSKA (reference sequence). CDR3 region: CSAPEPRGIYEQYF. In DNA form, the CDR3 reads TGCAGTGCTCCAGAACCAAGAGGAATCTACGAGCAGTACTTC.

This clonotype came up a few times. J is TRBJ2-2 and V is TRBV6-1; D not resolved. This CDR3 comprises 14 residues. Germline V CDR1 and CDR2: MNHNS, SASEGT. Trimming removed 4 bases at V and 3 bases at J, with 9 bases between. CDR3 in DNA: TGTGCCAGCAGTGCTGGACGGGACACCGGGGAGCTGTTTTTT. Its protein is CASSAGRDTGELFF.

The CDR3 DNA sequence: TGTGCCACCAGCAGAGTAGGCAGGGACACTGAAGCTTTCTTT. This sequence encodes CATSRVGRDTEAFF. J is TRBJ1-1 and V is TRBV15, with a possible D match to TRBD1 (5 bases). The CDR3 runs 14 residues. V was clipped by 1 base and J by 3 bases, with 9 bases between them. The V gene's germline CDR1 is LNHNV and CDR2 YYDKDF (reference sequence).

This clonotype showed up many times. The chain couples TRBV12-3 or TRBV12-4 to TRBJ1-4, with 10 bases fitting TRBD1. CDR3 length: 15 amino acids. Losses at the gene ends were 5 bases for V and 7 bases for J; bases not matched to a gene: 7. The CDR3 nucleotides read TGTGCCAGCAGTACCAGGACAGGGGGTAGTGAAAAACTGTTTTTT. It codes for CASSTRTGGSEKLFF.